One sample yielded the 28 T cell receptor beta chains listed below, sequenced in a study of blood T cell repertoires in COVID-19 (dated by TCRdb to the early 2020s). The library relied on the immunoSEQ multiplex PCR assay. Imported from immuneACCESS, the table was reduced by TCRdb to in-frame sequences with V and J called. These copies leave out some clones; in studies compared against another copy, an unresolved V gene accounts for under half, and the cause of the remainder is not known. This sample holds some 280,000 clones; about nine tenths were observed only once. The ten largest clones add up to about 3% of the sample. The sequenced material came from peripheral blood. These receptors were collected from a woman in her twenties or thirties with active or convalescent COVID-19.

This sequence joins TRBV7-9 and TRBJ2-1; 9 bases agree with TRBD1. J was trimmed by 6 bases and V by 4 bases; bases with no gene match: 10. This CDR3 has 16 residues. Germline V gene sequence: CDR1 SEHNR, CDR2 FQNEAQ (reference sequence). CDR3 DNA: TGTGCCAGCAGCTCCTGGGACAGGGTTTTTGGCAATGAGCAGTTCTTC. Protein: CASSSWDRVFGNEQFF. Together with reference TRBV7-9 and TRBJ2-1, the CDR3 gives the full variable domain: DTGVSQNPRHKITKRGQNVTFRCDPISEHNRLYWYRQTLGQGPEFLTYFQNEAQLEKSRLLSDRFSAERPKGSFSTLEIQRTEQGDSAMYLCASSSWDRVFGNEQFFGPGTRLTVL.

The rearrangement links TRBV19 to TRBJ1-6; a possible D gene is TRBD1 (5 bases). Trimming pared 4 bases from V and 7 bases from J, leaving 11 bases between. Germline-derived CDR1 and CDR2 are LNHDA and SQIVND (reference sequence). The CDR3 runs 14 residues. CDR3 in DNA: TGTGCCAGTAGTAGGGGGGTGATAAATTCACCCCTCCACTTT. Its translation is CASSRGVINSPLHF.

This sequence joins TRBV19 and TRBJ2-2, with 8 bases fitting TRBD1. The germline V gene has CDR1 LNHDA and CDR2 SQIVND (reference sequence). Trimming took 9 bases from V and 4 from J; bases not matched to a gene: 13. The CDR3 sequence is 16 residues long. The CDR3: CASGPFRTGSTGELFF. CDR3 DNA sequence: TGTGCCAGCGGACCCTTCCGGACAGGGTCCACCGGGGAGCTGTTTTTT.

The J gene is TRBJ2-7, the V gene TRBV7-8, with 7 bases that match TRBD1. Germline CDR1 reads SGHVS; CDR2 reads FQNEAQ. CDR3 length: 15 amino acids. Trimming at V came to 1 base and at J to 3 bases, leaving 6 bases not matched to a gene. CDR3 bases: TGTGCCAGCAGCTTAGAAGGGGGCGCGAACTACGAGCAGTACTTC. Translated: CASSLEGGANYEQYF.

This clone has a handful of counts. The chain is built from TRBV6-6 and TRBJ2-1; TRBD2 matches at 9 bases. With V trimmed by 5 bases and J by 5 bases, 7 bases remained unmatched. Germline CDR1 is MNHNY and CDR2 is SVGAGI (reference sequence). The CDR3 is 15 amino acids. The CDR3 loop reads CASSDSGGRNNEQFF. CDR3 coding DNA: TGTGCCAGCAGTGACAGCGGGGGGAGGAACAATGAGCAGTTCTTC.

The chain is built from TRBV10-3 and TRBJ1-2; 8 nucleotides align to TRBD1. Germline trimming cut 4 bases from V and 8 bases from J; bases unmatched to any gene: 12. CDR1 and CDR2 (germline): ENHRY, SYGVKD. This CDR3 comprises 15 residues. The CDR3 sequence: CAISGSQGAIGGYTF. DNA of the CDR3: TGTGCCATCAGTGGGTCGCAGGGGGCAATAGGAGGCTACACCTTC.

The chain carries TRBV9 and TRBJ1-2; no definite D call. Trimming shortened V by 0 bases and J by 8 bases, and 11 bases separated the two germline ends. The V gene's germline CDR1 is SGDLS and CDR2 YYNGEE. This CDR3 has 13 residues. Written as DNA, the CDR3 is TGTGCCAGCAGCGTAGACGTTACGGGGGGCTACACCTTC. Encoded protein: CASSVDVTGGYTF.

This rearrangement joins TRBV6-6 to TRBJ1-2, with 9 bases that match TRBD1. The V gene end was trimmed by 5 bases and the J gene end by 4 bases; junction bases not matched to a gene: 14. There are 17 residues in the CDR3. Germline V gives CDR1 MNHNY, CDR2 SVGAGI (reference sequence). The CDR3 is CASSHTPGQGFAYGYTF. The CDR3 DNA follows: TGTGCCAGCAGTCATACGCCGGGACAGGGATTTGCCTATGGCTACACCTTC.

This sequence joins TRBV6-6 and TRBJ2-1; 13 nucleotides agree with TRBD2. The CDR3 is 16 residues long. Germline V CDR1 and CDR2: MNHNY, SVGAGI (reference sequence). V dropped 4 bases and J dropped 7; count of bases not matched to a gene: 7. DNA of the CDR3: TGTGCCAGCAGTTCCCCGGGACTAGCGGGGAATAATGAGCAGTTCTTC. This translates into CASSSPGLAGNNEQFF.

This clone appeared a few times. The V call is TRBV18, the J call TRBJ2-5; D remains ambiguous. CDR3 length: 12 residues. Trimming pared 6 bases from V and 5 bases from J, leaving 10 bases between. CDR1 is KGHSH and CDR2 is LQKENI in the germline V gene. CDR3 sequence (DNA): TGTGCCAGCTCGCTGGAGAGGGAGACCCAGTACTTC. As protein: CASSLERETQYF. The whole variable domain, filled in from reference TRBV18 and TRBJ2-5, reads NAGVMQNPRHLVRRRGQEARLRCSPMKGHSHVYWYRQLPEEGLKFMVYLQKENIIDESGMPKERFSAEFPKEGPSILRIQQVVRGDSAAYFCASSLERETQYFGPGTRLLVL.

The chain joins TRBV7-2 to TRBJ1-1; D possibly corresponds to TRBD1 (5 bases). The V end lost 2 bases, the J end lost 3 bases, and 13 bases lay between the germline ends. Germline V gene lookup returns CDR1 SGHTA and CDR2 FQGNSA. The CDR3 totals 15 residues. The CDR3, as DNA: TGTGCCAGCAGCTTAAACGGGGCGGGGGACACTGAAGCTTTCTTT. Translated, it gives CASSLNGAGDTEAFF.

V is TRBV7-9 and J is TRBJ2-5, with TRBD2 identical over 7 bases. The CDR3 is made up of 14 amino acids. The germline V gene has CDR1 SEHNR and CDR2 FQNEAQ (reference sequence). With V trimmed by 2 bases and J by 4 bases, 4 bases remained unmatched. The CDR3 DNA sequence: TGTGCCAGCAGCTTATGGCGGGGGATAGAGACCCAGTACTTC. This gives the protein CASSLWRGIETQYF.

The chain recombines TRBV30 with TRBJ2-5; D is perhaps TRBD2 (6 bases). Germline values: CDR1 GTSNPN, CDR2 SVGIG (reference sequence). The CDR3 is made up of 14 amino acids. The V gene lost 1 base and the J gene lost 1 base, with 10 bases spanning the gap. CDR3: CAWSGLGVQETQYF. The CDR3 nucleotides are TGTGCCTGGAGTGGACTAGGAGTCCAAGAGACCCAGTACTTC.

The chain uses TRBV6-2 or TRBV6-3 and TRBJ2-3, with no clear D. Trimming removed 2 bases from V and 0 bases from J, with 12 bases in between. Germline V gives CDR1 MNHEY, CDR2 SVGEGT. The CDR3 runs 16 residues. The CDR3 protein is CASSYPPGRSTDTQYF. CDR3 coding DNA: TGTGCCAGCAGTTACCCTCCAGGAAGGAGCACAGATACGCAGTATTTT.

This chain uses TRBV9 with TRBJ2-2; D might be TRBD2 (5 bases). Germline CDR1 and CDR2: SGDLS and YYNGEE. CDR3 length: 13 amino acids. Trimming stripped 0 bases from V and 6 bases from J, with 6 bases between. CDR3 coding DNA: TGTGCCAGCAGCGTAGTCGGGGCCGGGGAGCTGTTTTTT. Protein sequence: CASSVVGAGELFF.

This chain links TRBV19 with TRBJ1-5, with no clear D. CDR1 LNHDA and CDR2 SQIVND come from the germline V gene (reference sequence). This CDR3 comprises 14 residues. Between the trimmed V and J ends, which lost 3 bases and 2 bases, there was a span of 8 bases. The CDR3 protein is CASSIQRGNQPQHF. Here the CDR3 DNA reads TGTGCCAGTAGTATCCAGCGGGGCAATCAGCCCCAGCATTTT. Looking up the rest from reference TRBV19 and TRBJ1-5 gives the full variable domain: DGGITQSPKYLFRKEGQNVTLSCEQNLNHDAMYWYRQDPGQGLRLIYYSQIVNDFQKGDIAEGYSVSREKKESFPLTVTSAQKNPTAFYLCASSIQRGNQPQHFGDGTRLSIL.

This sequence joins TRBV5-1 and TRBJ2-7; 10 bases are shared with TRBD2. The germline CDR1 and CDR2 sequences are SGHRS and YFSETQ. V lost 4 bases to trimming and J lost 5 bases; unmatched junction nucleotides: 3. The CDR3 runs 13 residues. CDR3 in amino acids: CASSTGLADEQYF. CDR3 coding DNA: TGCGCCAGCAGCACCGGACTAGCGGACGAGCAGTACTTC.

V is TRBV7-2 and J is TRBJ2-1, with 8 bases aligning to TRBD1. The V gene end was trimmed by 5 bases and the J gene end by 8 bases; junction bases not matched to a gene: 5. Germline lookup yields CDR1 SGHTA and CDR2 FQGNSA. The CDR3 totals 13 residues. The CDR3 coding sequence is TGTGCCAGCAGCCAGCCAGGGGGCGATGAGCAGTTCTTC. It specifies CASSQPGGDEQFF.

Here the CDR3 reads CASSDYGTPPEAFF. The CDR3 nucleotides read TGTGCCAGCAGTGATTACGGGACACCTCCTGAAGCTTTCTTT. The chain recombines TRBV6-4 with TRBJ1-1; tentative D call: TRBD1 (6 bases). Germline V CDR1 and CDR2: MRHNA, SNTAGT. The CDR3 length is 14 residues. Trimming stripped 3 bases from V and 6 bases from J, with 14 bases between.

A single count supports this clone. This specimen includes other DNA sequences encoding the same CDR3. V gene TRBV15 combines with J gene TRBJ2-7, with TRBD2 matching over 8 bases. Germline CDR1 reads LNHNV; CDR2 reads YYDKDF (reference sequence). The CDR3 has 15 residues. The trim removed 5 bases at V and 2 bases at J, leaving 8 bases unmatched. The CDR3 DNA reads as TGTGCCACCAGCCGGGAGGGAACAGGGACCTACGAGCAGTACTTC. It encodes CATSREGTGTYEQYF.

In this sample, this clone turned up a few times. V gene TRBV10-3 combines with J gene TRBJ1-1, with D perhaps TRBD1 (5 bases). CDR1 is ENHRY and CDR2 is SYGVKD in the germline V gene. The CDR3 runs 17 residues. Trimming shortened V by 0 bases and J by 2 bases, and 16 bases separated the two germline ends. CDR3 in amino acids: CAISESANLGGNTEAFF. The CDR3 coding sequence is TGTGCCATCAGTGAGTCGGCCAACCTGGGGGGTAACACTGAAGCTTTCTTT.

The chain uses TRBV27 and TRBJ2-7, with D perhaps TRBD2 (7 bases). Per the germline V gene, CDR1 is MNHEY and CDR2 is SMNVEV (reference sequence). V was pared by 2 bases and J by 7 bases, with 18 bases between. The CDR3 has 15 amino acids. The CDR3 sequence is CASSLGSGGAGEQYF. Here the CDR3 DNA reads TGTGCCAGCAGTTTAGGCTCGGGGGGCGCGGGGGAGCAGTACTTC.

V is TRBV5-1 and J is TRBJ1-1; D is possibly TRBD1 (6 bases). Germline CDR1 reads SGHRS; CDR2 reads YFSETQ. CDR3 length: 18 residues. The germline V and J ends were trimmed by 0 bases and 1 base, with 19 bases remaining between them. The CDR3 reads CASSLAPRLGGGNTEAFF. DNA for the CDR3: TGCGCCAGCAGCTTGGCCCCCAGGTTGGGAGGGGGGAACACTGAAGCTTTCTTT.

This chain links TRBV9 with TRBJ1-2, with no clear D. The CDR3 is made up of 13 amino acids. Germline V lookup: CDR1 SGDLS, CDR2 YYNGEE. V lost 4 bases and J 8 bases, leaving 15 bases between the germline ends. In nucleotides, the CDR3 is TGTGCCAGCAGCCCCCGCGGGGTAGAGGGCTACACCTTC. Protein sequence: CASSPRGVEGYTF.

The chain has TRBV19 and TRBJ1-1; 8 bases agree with TRBD1. J was trimmed by 5 bases and V by 5 bases; bases with no gene match: 4. The length of the CDR3 is 13 residues. Germline V gene sequence: CDR1 LNHDA, CDR2 SQIVND (reference sequence). CDR3 coding DNA: TGTGCCAGTAGTCCCAGGGGGCTTACTGAAGCTTTCTTT. This gives the protein CASSPRGLTEAFF.

The rearrangement links TRBV19 to TRBJ1-5; 7 bases map to TRBD1. Germline V gene sequence: CDR1 LNHDA, CDR2 SQIVND (reference sequence). The CDR3 is 15 amino acids. V shed 3 bases and J 4 bases; nucleotides not matched to a gene: 6. CDR3 protein: CASSIGGTVNQPQHF. The CDR3 DNA reads TGTGCCAGTAGTATCGGCGGGACAGTAAATCAGCCCCAGCATTTT.

This chain joins TRBV15 and TRBJ2-7; TRBD2 is a possible D gene (5 bases). This CDR3 has 14 residues. The germline gives CDR1 LNHNV, CDR2 YYDKDF (reference sequence). Trimming took 3 bases from V and 1 from J, leaving 10 bases between them. CDR3 region: CATSRRVDSYEQYF. The CDR3 DNA reads as TGTGCCACCAGCAGGCGGGTCGATTCCTACGAGCAGTACTTC.

The chain recombines TRBV2 with TRBJ1-2; TRBD1 agrees at 8 bases. Trimming at V came to 4 bases and at J to 4 bases, leaving 5 bases not matched to a gene. The CDR3 is 14 amino acids. Germline-derived CDR1 and CDR2 are SNHLY and FYNNEI. CDR3 nucleotide sequence: TGTGCCAGCAGTGGTCAGGGGGCAGGCTATGGCTACACCTTC. As protein: CASSGQGAGYGYTF.